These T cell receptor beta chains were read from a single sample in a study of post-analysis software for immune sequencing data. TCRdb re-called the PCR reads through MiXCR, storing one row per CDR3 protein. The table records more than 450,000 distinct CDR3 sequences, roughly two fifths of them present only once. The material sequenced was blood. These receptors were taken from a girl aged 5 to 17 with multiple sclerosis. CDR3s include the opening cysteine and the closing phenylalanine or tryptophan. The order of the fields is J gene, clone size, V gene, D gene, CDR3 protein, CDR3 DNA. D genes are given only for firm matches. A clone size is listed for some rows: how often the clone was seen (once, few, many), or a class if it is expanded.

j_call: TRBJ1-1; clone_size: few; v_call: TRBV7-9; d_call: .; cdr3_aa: CASSLGPGDTEAFF; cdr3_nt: TGTGCCAGCAGCTTAGGTCCCGGGGACACTGAAGCTTTCTTT
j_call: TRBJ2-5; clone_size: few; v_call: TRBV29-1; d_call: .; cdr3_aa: CSVGPGGQETQYF; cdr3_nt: TGCAGCGTTGGGCCAGGCGGACAAGAGACCCAGTACTTC
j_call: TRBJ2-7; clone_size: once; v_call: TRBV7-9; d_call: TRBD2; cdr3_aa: CASSSTSVYSCEQYF; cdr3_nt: TGTGCCAGCAGCTCGACTAGCGTATATTCCTGCGAGCAGTACTTC
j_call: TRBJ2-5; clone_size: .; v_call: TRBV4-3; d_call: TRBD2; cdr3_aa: CASSQDTSGRSPYQETQYF; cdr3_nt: TGCGCCAGCAGCCAAGATACTAGCGGGAGGTCCCCGTACCAAGAGACCCAGTACTTC
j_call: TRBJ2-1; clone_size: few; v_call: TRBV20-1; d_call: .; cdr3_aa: CSARGLEHYNEQFF; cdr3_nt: TGCAGTGCTAGAGGGCTTGAGCACTACAATGAGCAGTTCTTC
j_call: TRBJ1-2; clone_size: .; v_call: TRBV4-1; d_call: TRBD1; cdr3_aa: CASSPFGTGEFYGYTF; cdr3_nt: TGCGCCAGCAGCCCCTTTGGGACAGGGGAGTTCTATGGCTACACCTTC
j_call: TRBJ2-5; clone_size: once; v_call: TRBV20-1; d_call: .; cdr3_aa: CSARDAGGAGQYF; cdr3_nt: TGCAGTGCTAGAGACGCTGGGGGAGCCGGGCAGTACTTC
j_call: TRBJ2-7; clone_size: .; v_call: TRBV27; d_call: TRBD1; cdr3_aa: CASNNRGRRYEQYF; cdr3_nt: TGTGCCAGCAATAACAGGGGGCGGAGGTACGAGCAGTACTTC
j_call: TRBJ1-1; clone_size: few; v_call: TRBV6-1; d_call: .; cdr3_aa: CASSEALGTRGEAFF; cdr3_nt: TGTGCCAGCAGTGAAGCCCTCGGGACGAGGGGTGAAGCTTTCTTT
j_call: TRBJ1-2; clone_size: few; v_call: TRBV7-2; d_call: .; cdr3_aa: CASSFRRGGYGYTF; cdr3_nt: TGTGCCAGCAGCTTCCGAAGGGGTGGCTATGGCTACACCTTC
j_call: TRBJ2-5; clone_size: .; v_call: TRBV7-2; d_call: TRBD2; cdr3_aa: CASSRAGGPWYETQYF; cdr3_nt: TGTGCCAGCAGCCGAGCGGGGGGGCCTTGGTATGAGACCCAGTACTTC